This section outlines one T cell receptor (beta chain) sequence together with its context. V was pared by 0 bases and J by 1 base, with 12 bases of the junction left unmatched. Germline values: CDR1 LGHNT, CDR2 FRNRAP. The CDR3 length is 19 residues. Only in-frame clones appear in the TCRdb table, and some are missing; sequencing was by immunoSEQ multiplex PCR. The sample lists a few hundred thousand clones, 80% to 90% occurring once. The source of the sample is a study of blood T cell repertoires in COVID-19. Sequencing used PBMCs or T cells enriched from blood (not recorded which). The chain has TRBV12-5 and TRBJ2-3; 8 bases are a match to TRBD2. The source of this sequence is a woman between 25 and 40 years old who had been exposed to COVID-19. CDR3 loop: CASGLVGRGLNLGTDTQYF. DNA of the CDR3: TGTGCTAGTGGTTTGGTCGGGAGGGGCCTTAACCTCGGCACAGATACGCAGTATTTT.